Sequencing of this T cell receptor beta chain was carried out in a study of cytotoxic CD8 clonotypes in ibrutinib-treated CLL. As for the study in general: Researchers reported about a dozen relapsed/refractory and about 14 treatment-naive patients, fewer than 18 of them IGHV unmutated. Study outcomes and limitations: Public clonotypes occurred uncommonly; on treatment, they contracted or remained stable.

Details on this clone: Its antigen is still unknown.

The intended depth for sequencing was 1 in 200,000 to 1 in 1 million T cells. Libraries were prepared by immunoSEQ multiplex PCR; TCRdb keeps only in-frame clonotypes and omits some of them. The sample lists 120,000 to 150,000 clones, approximately 90% seen once, with under 14% in the top ten. Source: PBMCs, taken after 12 months of ibrutinib treatment. The clonotype was recovered from a human donor with chronic lymphocytic leukemia.

The CDR3 DNA is TGTGCCAGCAGTTTACCTCTAGCGGGATCGTTCTTC. It is translated as CASSLPLAGSFF. The J gene is TRBJ2-1, the V gene TRBV28; 9 bases are shared with TRBD2. The V segment lost 2 bases and the J segment 15 bases; nucleotides outside the gene matches: 5. This CDR3 has 12 residues. Germline lookup yields CDR1 MDHEN and CDR2 SYDVKM.